Listed below are T cell receptor beta chains from one sample, sequenced in a study of shared clonotypes between healthy human individuals. TCRdb keeps only in-frame clones here, not all; method: immunoSEQ multiplex PCR. The table lists millions of clones, 85% to 95% of them singletons. Input material: naive CD4+ T cells from PBMCs. These receptors were obtained from a man aged 18 to 30 in good health. Some clones in this sample may be carry-over from other donors' samples. CDR3s include the opening cysteine and the closing phenylalanine or tryptophan. A D gene is named only where the DNA matches it firmly. Only part of the rows carry a size: once, few, many, or a class if the clone is expanded.

j_call | clone_size | v_call | d_call | cdr3_aa | cdr3_nt
TRBJ2-3 | . | TRBV9 | . | CASTSEWSTSTDTQYF | TGTGCCAGCACCAGTGAATGGAGTACTAGCACAGATACGCAGTATTTT
TRBJ2-2 | . | TRBV5-1 | . | CASPAENTGELFF | TGCGCCAGTCCGGCAGAGAACACCGGGGAGCTGTTTTTT
TRBJ2-7 | . | TRBV4-2 | . | CASSQGPPWNYEQYF | TGTGCCAGCAGCCAGGGCCCGCCCTGGAACTACGAGCAGTACTTC
TRBJ1-5 | . | TRBV30 | . | CAWSGQIRNQPQHF | TGTGCCTGGAGTGGACAGATTCGCAATCAGCCCCAGCATTTT
TRBJ1-1 | once | TRBV30 | . | CAWSVYVNTEAFF | TGTGCCTGGAGTGTATACGTGAACACTGAAGCTTTCTTT
TRBJ2-5 | . | TRBV5-1 | . | CASSLASGLGQETQYF | TGCGCCAGCAGCTTGGCGTCGGGTCTGGGACAAGAGACCCAGTACTTC
TRBJ2-1 | . | TRBV29-1 | . | CSVVPPASQSYNEQFF | TGCAGCGTTGTCCCCCCGGCTAGCCAGTCCTACAATGAGCAGTTCTTC
TRBJ1-4 | . | TRBV5-1 | . | CASSFRLGATNEKLFF | TGCGCCAGCAGCTTTCGGTTAGGTGCAACTAATGAAAAACTGTTTTTT
TRBJ2-7 | . | TRBV21-1 | . | CASSKGGDGNTSYEQYF | TGTGCCAGCAGCAAAGGAGGAGACGGGAATACCTCCTACGAGCAGTACTTC
TRBJ2-1 | . | TRBV12-5 | . | CASLGSGTRPRDSYNEQFF | TGTGCTAGTCTCGGGTCGGGAACTAGGCCCCGAGACTCCTACAATGAGCAGTTCTTC
TRBJ1-5 | . | TRBV10-3 | . | CAISDSNNQPQHF | TGTGCCATCAGCGACAGCAACAATCAGCCCCAGCATTTT
TRBJ1-1 | . | TRBV4-2 | . | CASSRTTGTDTEAFF | TGTGCCAGCAGCCGAACGACAGGTACGGACACTGAAGCTTTCTTT
TRBJ2-3 | few | TRBV4-1 | TRBD2 | CASSQVLVREGTDTQYF | TGCGCCAGCAGCCAAGTGCTTGTGCGGGAGGGAACAGATACGCAGTATTTT
TRBJ1-4 | . | TRBV9 | . | CASSSTGQINEKLFF | TGTGCCAGCAGCTCAACTGGACAGATTAATGAAAAACTGTTTTTT
TRBJ2-7 | . | TRBV11-2 | TRBD1 | CASSYRRDRSSYEQYF | TGTGCCAGCAGCTACCGCAGGGACAGGAGCTCCTACGAGCAGTACTTC
TRBJ1-3 | once | TRBV7-2 | TRBD1 | CASSLSGGGNTIYF | TGTGCCAGCAGCTTATCAGGGGGAGGAAACACCATATATTTT
TRBJ2-3 | . | TRBV5-1 | TRBD2 | CASSWGGLGDYTQYF | TGCGCCAGCAGCTGGGGGGGACTAGGCGATTATACGCAGTATTTT
TRBJ2-7 | . | TRBV18 | . | CASSPNSYEQYF | TGTGCCAGCTCACCGAACTCCTACGAGCAGTACTTC
TRBJ2-3 | . | TRBV12-2 | . | CASRLRLAGEGDTQYF | TGTGCAAGTCGCTTAAGGCTAGCGGGAGAGGGAGATACGCAGTATTTT
TRBJ1-4 | . | TRBV27 | . | CASSWGINRVHEKLFF | TGTGCCAGCAGTTGGGGAATAAACAGGGTTCATGAAAAACTGTTTTTT
TRBJ1-2 | . | TRBV2 | . | CASSEYQGRLYGYTF | TGTGCCAGCAGTGAATATCAGGGACGATTGTATGGCTACACCTTC
TRBJ2-1 | . | TRBV7-9 | TRBD2 | CASSLGSGSLYNEQFF | TGTGCCAGCAGCTTAGGGAGCGGGAGCCTCTACAATGAGCAGTTCTTC
TRBJ2-1 | . | TRBV9 | . | CASSVAPRRDEQFF | TGTGCCAGCAGCGTAGCTCCACGCAGGGATGAGCAGTTCTTC
TRBJ1-4 | . | TRBV4-2 | . | CASSQDPGSFNEKLFF | TGTGCCAGCAGCCAAGATCCGGGCAGCTTTAATGAAAAACTGTTTTTT
TRBJ2-2 | . | TRBV4-3 | . | CASSQDPNRGGGELFF | TGCGCCAGCAGCCAAGATCCCAACAGGGGGGGCGGGGAGCTGTTTTTT
TRBJ2-2 | once | TRBV7-3 | . | CASSLQGNTGELFF | TGTGCCAGCAGCTTACAGGGGAACACCGGGGAGCTGTTTTTT
TRBJ1-1 | . | TRBV4-2 | TRBD1 | CASSRRETGQGDTEAFF | TGTGCCAGCAGCCGCCGCGAAACGGGACAGGGGGACACTGAAGCTTTCTTT
TRBJ1-2 | . | TRBV19 | . | CASSTSGTARFYGYTF | TGTGCCAGTAGTACTTCCGGGACCGCTAGGTTCTATGGCTACACCTTC
TRBJ2-7 | . | TRBV7-3 | . | CASSWGPADSYEQYF | TGTGCCAGCAGCTGGGGTCCTGCCGATTCCTACGAGCAGTACTTC
TRBJ1-1 | . | TRBV19 | . | CASTWTENTEAFF | TGTGCCAGTACTTGGACAGAGAACACTGAAGCTTTCTTT
TRBJ1-5 | . | TRBV30 | . | CAWSSGVDQPQHF | TGTGCCTGGAGTTCGGGGGTCGATCAGCCCCAGCATTTT